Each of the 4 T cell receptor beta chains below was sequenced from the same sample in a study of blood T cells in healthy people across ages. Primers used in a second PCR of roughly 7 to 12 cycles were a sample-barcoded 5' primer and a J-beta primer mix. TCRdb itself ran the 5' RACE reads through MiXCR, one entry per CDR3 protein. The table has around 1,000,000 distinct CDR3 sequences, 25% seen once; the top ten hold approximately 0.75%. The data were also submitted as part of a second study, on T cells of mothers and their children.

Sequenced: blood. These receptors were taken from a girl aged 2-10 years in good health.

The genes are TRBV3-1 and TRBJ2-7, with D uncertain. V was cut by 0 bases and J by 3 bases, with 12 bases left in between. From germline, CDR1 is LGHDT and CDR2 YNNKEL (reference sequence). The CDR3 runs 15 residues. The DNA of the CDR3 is TGTGCCAGCAGCCAAGAGGGAACTTCCTTCTACGAGCAGTACTTC. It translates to CASSQEGTSFYEQYF.

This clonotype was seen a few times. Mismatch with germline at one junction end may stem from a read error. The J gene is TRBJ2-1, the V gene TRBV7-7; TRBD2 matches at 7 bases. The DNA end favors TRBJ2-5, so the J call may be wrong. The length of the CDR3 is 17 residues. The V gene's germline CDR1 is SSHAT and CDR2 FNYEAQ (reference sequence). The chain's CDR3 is CASSLVPLAGVGETQYF. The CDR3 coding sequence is TGTGCTAGCAGCTTAGTTCCACTGGCGGGGGTTGGGGAGACCCAGTACTTC.

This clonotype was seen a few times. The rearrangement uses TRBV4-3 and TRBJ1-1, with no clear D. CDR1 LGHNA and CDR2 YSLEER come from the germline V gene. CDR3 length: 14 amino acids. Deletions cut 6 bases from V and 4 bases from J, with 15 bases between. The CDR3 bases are TGCGCCAGCAGTCCCTTGGGCCCGGGCACTGAAGCTTTCTTT. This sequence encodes CASSPLGPGTEAFF.

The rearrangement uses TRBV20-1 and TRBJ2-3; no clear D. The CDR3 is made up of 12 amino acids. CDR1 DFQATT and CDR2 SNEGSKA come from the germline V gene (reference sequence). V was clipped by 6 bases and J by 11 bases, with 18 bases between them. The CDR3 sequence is CSARTSSPLQYF. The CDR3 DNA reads TGCAGTGCGAGGACCTCTTCGCCCTTGCAGTATTTT.